Listed below are T cell receptor beta chains from one sample, sequenced in a study of PD-1 blockade in mismatch repair-deficient tumors. Generated by immunoSEQ multiplex PCR, the TCRdb table keeps only in-frame clones and is missing some. The sample has about 84,000 clones; roughly 80% are singletons. The sequencing used peripheral blood, collected 12 weeks after starting pembrolizumab. The receptors stem from an adult with mismatch repair-deficient cancer. CDR3s include the opening cysteine and the closing phenylalanine or tryptophan. The order of the fields is V gene, clone size, J gene, D gene, CDR3 protein, CDR3 DNA. The D gene is left open where the match is weak. Some rows have no size entry. The others give once, few or many, or a class for an expanded clone.

V gene: TRBV28
clone size: .
J gene: TRBJ2-7
D gene: TRBD1
CDR3 protein: CASSRRDRSSYEQYF
CDR3 DNA: TGTGCCAGCAGTCGCCGGGACAGGAGCTCCTACGAGCAGTACTTC

V gene: TRBV15
clone size: .
J gene: TRBJ2-1
D gene: .
CDR3 protein: CATSRDFWPTIHEQFF
CDR3 DNA: TGTGCCACCAGCAGAGATTTTTGGCCTACCATCCATGAGCAGTTCTTC

V gene: TRBV4-1
clone size: once
J gene: TRBJ1-1
D gene: .
CDR3 protein: CASSHLTGNMNTEAFF
CDR3 DNA: TGCGCCAGCAGCCACCTTACAGGGAACATGAACACTGAAGCTTTCTTT

V gene: TRBV19
clone size: .
J gene: TRBJ1-2
D gene: .
CDR3 protein: CASSINGGSNYGYTF
CDR3 DNA: TGTGCCAGTAGTATCAATGGCGGCTCTAACTATGGCTACACCTTC

V gene: TRBV1
clone size: .
J gene: TRBJ2-5
D gene: .
CDR3 protein: CTSSQDQYQETQYF
CDR3 DNA: TGCACCAGCAGCCAAGACCAGTACCAAGAGACCCAGTACTTC

V gene: TRBV6-1
clone size: .
J gene: TRBJ1-3
D gene: .
CDR3 protein: CASSGTAGNTIYF
CDR3 DNA: TGTGCCAGCAGTGGGACAGCTGGAAACACCATATATTTT

V gene: TRBV10-3
clone size: once
J gene: TRBJ1-4
D gene: .
CDR3 protein: CASKKGGTNEKLFF
CDR3 DNA: TGTGCCAGCAAGAAGGGGGGGACTAATGAAAAACTGTTTTTT

V gene: TRBV7-6
clone size: .
J gene: TRBJ2-6
D gene: TRBD1
CDR3 protein: CASSPGSRDRGSGANVLTF
CDR3 DNA: TGTGCCAGCAGCCCGGGTTCCCGGGACAGGGGATCTGGGGCCAACGTCCTGACTTTC

V gene: TRBV5-6
clone size: .
J gene: TRBJ2-1
D gene: .
CDR3 protein: CASSLTSSPYNEQFF
CDR3 DNA: TGTGCCAGCAGCTTGACGTCTTCACCTTACAATGAGCAGTTCTTC

V gene: TRBV5-4
clone size: .
J gene: TRBJ1-3
D gene: .
CDR3 protein: CASSLSQGANTIYF
CDR3 DNA: TGTGCCAGCAGCTTGTCGCAGGGAGCAAACACCATATATTTT

V gene: TRBV4-1
clone size: .
J gene: TRBJ2-2
D gene: .
CDR3 protein: CASSQVYRDLPGELFF
CDR3 DNA: TGCGCCAGCAGCCAAGTGTACCGGGACCTCCCCGGGGAGCTGTTTTTT

V gene: TRBV19
clone size: .
J gene: TRBJ1-4
D gene: .
CDR3 protein: CASTDLGATNEKLFF
CDR3 DNA: TGTGCCAGTACCGATTTGGGAGCAACTAATGAAAAACTGTTTTTT

V gene: TRBV29-1
clone size: .
J gene: TRBJ2-1
D gene: TRBD2
CDR3 protein: CSVERRLAGGPEFF
CDR3 DNA: TGCAGCGTTGAAAGACGACTAGCGGGAGGGCCAGAGTTCTTC

V gene: TRBV11-1
clone size: .
J gene: TRBJ2-2
D gene: .
CDR3 protein: CASSLDRTTGELFF
CDR3 DNA: TGTGCCAGCAGCTTAGACAGGACGACCGGGGAGCTGTTTTTT

V gene: TRBV5-6
clone size: .
J gene: TRBJ2-7
D gene: TRBD1
CDR3 protein: CASGDRVSYEQYF
CDR3 DNA: TGTGCCAGCGGAGACAGGGTGAGCTACGAGCAGTACTTC

V gene: TRBV11-3
clone size: .
J gene: TRBJ1-3
D gene: .
CDR3 protein: CASSFRRSGSNGNTIYF
CDR3 DNA: TGTGCCAGCAGCTTTCGGAGGTCAGGCAGTAATGGAAACACCATATATTTT

V gene: TRBV7-2
clone size: .
J gene: TRBJ1-4
D gene: .
CDR3 protein: CASSQWPGSNEKLFF
CDR3 DNA: TGTGCCAGCAGCCAATGGCCAGGGAGTAATGAAAAACTGTTTTTT

V gene: TRBV29-1
clone size: few
J gene: TRBJ1-3
D gene: .
CDR3 protein: CSAQGFSGNTIYF
CDR3 DNA: TGCAGCGCACAGGGCTTCTCTGGAAACACCATATATTTT

V gene: TRBV6-6
clone size: once
J gene: TRBJ2-1
D gene: .
CDR3 protein: CASSYSTANNEQFF
CDR3 DNA: TGTGCCAGCAGTTACTCGACAGCCAACAATGAGCAGTTCTTC

V gene: TRBV4-3
clone size: few
J gene: TRBJ2-3
D gene: TRBD2
CDR3 protein: CASSRGLAGDSTDTQYF
CDR3 DNA: TGCGCCAGCAGCCGGGGACTAGCGGGAGACTCCACAGATACGCAGTATTTT

V gene: TRBV7-9
clone size: .
J gene: TRBJ2-6
D gene: .
CDR3 protein: CASSLGPSGANVLTF
CDR3 DNA: TGTGCCAGCAGCTTAGGGCCCTCTGGGGCCAACGTCCTGACTTTC

V gene: TRBV5-6
clone size: .
J gene: TRBJ2-1
D gene: .
CDR3 protein: CASSATPRDNEQFF
CDR3 DNA: TGTGCCAGCAGCGCCACCCCTAGAGACAATGAGCAGTTCTTC

V gene: TRBV11-3
clone size: .
J gene: TRBJ2-1
D gene: TRBD2
CDR3 protein: CASSPQTSGRSEQFF
CDR3 DNA: TGTGCCAGCAGCCCGCAGACTAGCGGGAGATCTGAGCAGTTCTTC

V gene: TRBV29-1
clone size: .
J gene: TRBJ1-1
D gene: TRBD1
CDR3 protein: CSVRQGDTEAFF
CDR3 DNA: TGCAGCGTTCGACAGGGGGACACTGAAGCTTTCTTT

V gene: TRBV27
clone size: .
J gene: TRBJ1-1
D gene: .
CDR3 protein: CASSLGAGNMNTEAFF
CDR3 DNA: TGTGCCAGCAGTTTAGGGGCAGGAAATATGAACACTGAAGCTTTCTTT

V gene: TRBV7-6
clone size: .
J gene: TRBJ1-2
D gene: .
CDR3 protein: CASSLAWGNDGYTF
CDR3 DNA: TGTGCCAGCAGCTTAGCGTGGGGAAATGATGGCTACACCTTC

V gene: TRBV19
clone size: .
J gene: TRBJ2-1
D gene: .
CDR3 protein: CASSAGPSSYNEQFF
CDR3 DNA: TGTGCCAGTAGTGCCGGGCCTAGCTCCTACAATGAGCAGTTCTTC

V gene: TRBV27
clone size: .
J gene: TRBJ1-2
D gene: TRBD1
CDR3 protein: CASSFLQGKAGYTF
CDR3 DNA: TGTGCCAGCAGTTTTTTACAGGGGAAGGCTGGCTACACCTTC

V gene: TRBV19
clone size: .
J gene: TRBJ1-5
D gene: TRBD1
CDR3 protein: CASSLSGTGDNQPQHF
CDR3 DNA: TGTGCCAGTAGTCTCTCTGGGACAGGGGACAATCAGCCCCAGCATTTT

V gene: TRBV19
clone size: .
J gene: TRBJ2-3
D gene: TRBD1
CDR3 protein: CASSIGQGTDTQYF
CDR3 DNA: TGTGCCAGTAGTATAGGACAGGGAACAGATACGCAGTATTTT

V gene: TRBV6-1
clone size: .
J gene: TRBJ2-6
D gene: .
CDR3 protein: CASSSGRSGANVLTF
CDR3 DNA: TGTGCCAGCAGCTCGGGCCGCTCTGGGGCCAACGTCCTGACTTTC